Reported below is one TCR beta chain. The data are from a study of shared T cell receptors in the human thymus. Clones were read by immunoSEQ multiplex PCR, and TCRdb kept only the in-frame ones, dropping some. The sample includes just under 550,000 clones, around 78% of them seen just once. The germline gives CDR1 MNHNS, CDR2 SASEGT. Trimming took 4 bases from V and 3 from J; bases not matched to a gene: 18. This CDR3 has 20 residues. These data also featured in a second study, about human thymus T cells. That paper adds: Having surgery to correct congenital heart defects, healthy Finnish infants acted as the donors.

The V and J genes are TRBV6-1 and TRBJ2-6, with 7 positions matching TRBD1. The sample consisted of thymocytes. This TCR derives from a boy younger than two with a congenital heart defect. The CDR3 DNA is TGTGCCAGCAGTGCGTGGGCGGTGAAGGGGGCAGGATATGGGGCCAACGTCCTGACTTTC. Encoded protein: CASSAWAVKGAGYGANVLTF.